This T cell receptor (beta chain) was sequenced in a study of blood T cell repertoires in COVID-19. CDR1 is MDHEN, CDR2 SYDVKM, per germline. The CDR3 extends over 15 amino acids. The ends were cut back, 2 bases at V and 5 bases at J, with 16 bases in the middle. Assay used: immunoSEQ multiplex PCR; TCRdb lists only in-frame clones, some missing. The sample contains about 140,000 clones, around 80% of which appear only once. The TCR sequence derives from a man older than 75 with acute or convalescent COVID-19. Input material: peripheral blood. The chain links TRBV28 to TRBJ2-7; no reliable D call. This CDR3 is CASSLTSIRSDEQYF. The CDR3 DNA reads as TGTGCCAGCAGTTTAACGAGCATACGCTCGGACGAGCAGTACTTC.